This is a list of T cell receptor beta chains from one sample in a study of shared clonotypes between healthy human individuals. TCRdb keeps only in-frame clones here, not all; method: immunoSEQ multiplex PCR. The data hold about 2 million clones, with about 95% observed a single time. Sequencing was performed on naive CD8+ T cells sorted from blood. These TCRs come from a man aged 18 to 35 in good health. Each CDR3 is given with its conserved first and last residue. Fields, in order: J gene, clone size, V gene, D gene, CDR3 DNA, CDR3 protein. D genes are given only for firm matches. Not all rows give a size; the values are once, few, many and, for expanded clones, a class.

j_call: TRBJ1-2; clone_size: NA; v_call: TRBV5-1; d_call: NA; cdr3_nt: TGCGCCAGCAGCTTGGTCGAGGGAGCTCGCGCAAACTATGGCTACACCTTC; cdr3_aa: CASSLVEGARANYGYTF
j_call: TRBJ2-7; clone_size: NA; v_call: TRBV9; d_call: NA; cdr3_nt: TGTGCCAGCAGCGTAGAATATGGGGGAGCCTACGAGCAGTACTTC; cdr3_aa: CASSVEYGGAYEQYF
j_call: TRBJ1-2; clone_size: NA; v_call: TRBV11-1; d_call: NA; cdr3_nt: TGTGCCAGCAGCCCCGGGGTCCAGCCTCATGATGGCTACACCTTC; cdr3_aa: CASSPGVQPHDGYTF
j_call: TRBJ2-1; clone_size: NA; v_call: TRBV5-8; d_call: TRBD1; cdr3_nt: TGTGCCAGCAGCTTGGCGGGACAGGTGCTCAATGAGCAGTTCTTC; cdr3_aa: CASSLAGQVLNEQFF
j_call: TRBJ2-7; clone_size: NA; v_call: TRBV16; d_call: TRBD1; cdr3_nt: TGTGCCAGCAGCCTTTACGGGGCGGGACAGGGCTTCCACGAGCAGTACTTC; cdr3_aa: CASSLYGAGQGFHEQYF
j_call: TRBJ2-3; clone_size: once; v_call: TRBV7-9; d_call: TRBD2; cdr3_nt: TGTGCCAGCAGCCCCCCGTTGCGGGGGGATTCAGATACGCAGTATTTT; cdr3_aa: CASSPPLRGDSDTQYF
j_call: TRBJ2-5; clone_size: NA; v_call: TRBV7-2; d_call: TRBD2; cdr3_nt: TGTGCCAGCAGCTCGGGACTAGCGTCTGGAGAGACCCAGTACTTC; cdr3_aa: CASSSGLASGETQYF
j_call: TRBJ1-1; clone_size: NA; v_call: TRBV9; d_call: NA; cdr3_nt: TGTGCCAGCAGCGTAACAGGCGTAAACACTGAAGCTTTCTTT; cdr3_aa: CASSVTGVNTEAFF
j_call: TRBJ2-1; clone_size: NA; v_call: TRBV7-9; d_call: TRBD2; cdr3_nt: TGTGCCAGCAGCTTGTTCCGACTAGCGGGAATCGATGAGCAGTTCTTC; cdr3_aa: CASSLFRLAGIDEQFF
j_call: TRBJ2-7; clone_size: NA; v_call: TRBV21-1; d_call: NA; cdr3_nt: TGTGCCAGCAGCAGGACAGGCGTTACCTACGAGCAGTACTTC; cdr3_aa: CASSRTGVTYEQYF
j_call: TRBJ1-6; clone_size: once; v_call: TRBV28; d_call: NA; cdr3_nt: TGTGCCAGCAGGGGTATTCAGAATAATTCACCCCTCCACTTT; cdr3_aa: CASRGIQNNSPLHF
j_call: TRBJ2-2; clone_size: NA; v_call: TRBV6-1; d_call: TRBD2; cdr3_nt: TGTGCCAGCAGGGCTAGCGGACACCCTGAGGGGGAGCTGTTTTTT; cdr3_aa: CASRASGHPEGELFF
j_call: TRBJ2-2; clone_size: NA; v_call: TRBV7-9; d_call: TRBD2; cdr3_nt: TGTGCCAGCAGCCCTTTGGGGGGGACTGGCACCGGGGAGCTGTTTTTT; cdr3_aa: CASSPLGGTGTGELFF
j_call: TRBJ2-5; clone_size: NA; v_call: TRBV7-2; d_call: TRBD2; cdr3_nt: TGTGCCAGCGGGGCAGAGGGACTAGGAAGAGGTACCCAGTACTTC; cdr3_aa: CASGAEGLGRGTQYF
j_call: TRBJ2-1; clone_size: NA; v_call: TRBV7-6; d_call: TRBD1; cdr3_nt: TGTGCCAGCAGCCCATTCGAAGGGGGCTCAAACAATGAGCAGTTCTTC; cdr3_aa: CASSPFEGGSNNEQFF
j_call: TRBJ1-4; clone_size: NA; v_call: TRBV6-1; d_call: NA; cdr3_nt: TGTGCCAGCAGTGAGGCGGCGGAGGCAACTAATGAAAAACTGTTTTTT; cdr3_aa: CASSEAAEATNEKLFF
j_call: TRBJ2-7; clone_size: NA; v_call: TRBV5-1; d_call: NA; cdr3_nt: TGCGCCAGCAGCCGCGAGCAGGGTACATCTGACGAGCAGTACTTC; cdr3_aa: CASSREQGTSDEQYF
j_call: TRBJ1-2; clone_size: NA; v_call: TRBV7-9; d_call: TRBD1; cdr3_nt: TGTGCCAGCAGCTTAGCGTTGGGACAGGGAGTGAATGGCTACACCTTC; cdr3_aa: CASSLALGQGVNGYTF
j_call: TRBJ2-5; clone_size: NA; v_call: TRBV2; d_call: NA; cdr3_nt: TGTGCCAGCAGGACTGGGATTAAAGAGACCCAGTACTTC; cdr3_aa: CASRTGIKETQYF
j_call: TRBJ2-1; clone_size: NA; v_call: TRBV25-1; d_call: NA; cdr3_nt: TGTGCCAGCAGTGATGACGGCCTAAAGGTAGGCAATGAGCAGTTCTTC; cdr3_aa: CASSDDGLKVGNEQFF
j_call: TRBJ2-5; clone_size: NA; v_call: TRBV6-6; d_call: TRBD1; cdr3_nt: TGTGCCAGCAGTTCACCCGGACAGGGAGCTATAGGGGAGCAGTACTTC; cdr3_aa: CASSSPGQGAIGEQYF
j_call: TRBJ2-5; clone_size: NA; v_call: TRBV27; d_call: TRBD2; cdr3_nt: TGTGCCAGCAGTTCCCCTAGCGGGGGGGCTCGAGAGACCCAGTACTTC; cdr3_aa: CASSSPSGGARETQYF
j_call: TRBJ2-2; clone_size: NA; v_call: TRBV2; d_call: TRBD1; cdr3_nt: TGTGCCAGCACTGGGACAGGGGACACCGGGGAGCTGTTTTTT; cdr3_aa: CASTGTGDTGELFF
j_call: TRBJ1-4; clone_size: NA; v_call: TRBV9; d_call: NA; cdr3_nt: TGTGCCAGCAGCCCAGGACAGACAACTAATGAAAAACTGTTTTTT; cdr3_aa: CASSPGQTTNEKLFF
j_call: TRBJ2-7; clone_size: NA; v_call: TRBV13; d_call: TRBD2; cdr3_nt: TGTGCCAGCAGCTTAAGGCTAGCGGACTACGAGCAGTACTTC; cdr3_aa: CASSLRLADYEQYF
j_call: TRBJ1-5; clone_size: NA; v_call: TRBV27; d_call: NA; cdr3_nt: TGTGCCAGCAGTGTGACGGGTCAGCCCCAGCATTTT; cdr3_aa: CASSVTGQPQHF
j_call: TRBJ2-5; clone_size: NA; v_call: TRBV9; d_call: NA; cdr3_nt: TGTGCCAGCAGCGCCGACGGACAGATCCAAGAGACCCAGTACTTC; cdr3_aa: CASSADGQIQETQYF
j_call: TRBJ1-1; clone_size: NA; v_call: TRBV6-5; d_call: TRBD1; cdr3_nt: TGTGCCAGCAGTTACACCGGGACAGGGGCTGAAGCTTTCTTT; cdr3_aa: CASSYTGTGAEAFF
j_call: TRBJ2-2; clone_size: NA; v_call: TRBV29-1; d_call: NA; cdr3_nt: TGCAGCGTTGAAGGCGTCGCCGCAGCCCCCGCCGACGCCGGGGAGCTGTTTTTT; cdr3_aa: CSVEGVAAAPADAGELFF
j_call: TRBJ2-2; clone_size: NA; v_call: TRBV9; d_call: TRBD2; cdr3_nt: TGTGCCAGCAGCGTAGAGGTGGGACTAGCGGGGGGCCGAATCGGGGAGCTGTTTTTT; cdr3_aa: CASSVEVGLAGGRIGELFF
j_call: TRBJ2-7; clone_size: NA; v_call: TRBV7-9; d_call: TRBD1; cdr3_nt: TGTGCCAGCAGCTTCGGACAGGACCAGTGCTTC; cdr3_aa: CASSFGQDQCF
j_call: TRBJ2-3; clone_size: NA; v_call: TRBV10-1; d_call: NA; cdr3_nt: TGCGCCAGCAGTGAGACTATCCTCACAGATACGCAGTATTTT; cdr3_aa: CASSETILTDTQYF
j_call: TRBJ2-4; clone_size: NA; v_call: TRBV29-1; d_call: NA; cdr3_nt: TGCAGCGTTGAATTCGGGACTGTCGGGTTGGCCATTCAGTACTTC; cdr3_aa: CSVEFGTVGLAIQYF
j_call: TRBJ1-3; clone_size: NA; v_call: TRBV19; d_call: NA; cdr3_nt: TGTGCCAGCGAGTCGGGCTCTGGAAACACCATATATTTT; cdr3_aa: CASESGSGNTIYF
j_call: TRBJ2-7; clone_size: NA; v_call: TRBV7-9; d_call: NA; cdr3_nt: TGTGCCAGCAGCTTAGGGGCATCCACCGAGCAGTACTTC; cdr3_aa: CASSLGASTEQYF
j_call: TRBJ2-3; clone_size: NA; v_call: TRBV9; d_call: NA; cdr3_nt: TGTGCCAGCAGCCCGCCGGAGGGTCCAGATACGCAGTATTTT; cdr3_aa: CASSPPEGPDTQYF
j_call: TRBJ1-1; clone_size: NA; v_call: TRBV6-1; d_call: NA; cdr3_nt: TGTGCCAGCAGATCCTCGGGAGCTTTCTTT; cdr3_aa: CASRSSGAFF
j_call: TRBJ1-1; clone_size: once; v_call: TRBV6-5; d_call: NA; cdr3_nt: TGTGCCAGCAGTTATCGTTGGGGGAACACTGAAGCTTTCTTT; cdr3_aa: CASSYRWGNTEAFF
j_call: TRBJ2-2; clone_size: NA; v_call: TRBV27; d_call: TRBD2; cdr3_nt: TGTGCCAGCAGCCCCGGAGGTAGCGGGGGGGAGCTGTTTTTT; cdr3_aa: CASSPGGSGGELFF
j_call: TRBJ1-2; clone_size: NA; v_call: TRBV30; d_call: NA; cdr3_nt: TGTGCCTGGAGTATCGGGGCCCGAGGCTACACCTTC; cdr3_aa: CAWSIGARGYTF
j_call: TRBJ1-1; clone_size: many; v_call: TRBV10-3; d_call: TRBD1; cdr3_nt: TGTGCCATCAGTGAGTCTGGGACAGGGGGGTCCATGAACACTGAAGCTTTCTTT; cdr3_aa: CAISESGTGGSMNTEAFF
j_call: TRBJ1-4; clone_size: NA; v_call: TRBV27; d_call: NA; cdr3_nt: TGTGCCAGCAGTTTATATTTGGACACCGGGACCTCAACTAATGAAAAACTGTTTTTT; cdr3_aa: CASSLYLDTGTSTNEKLFF
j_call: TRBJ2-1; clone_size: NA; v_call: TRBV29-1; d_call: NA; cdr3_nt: TGCAGCGTTGAGGGGCACGATTCCAATGAGCAGTTCTTC; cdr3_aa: CSVEGHDSNEQFF
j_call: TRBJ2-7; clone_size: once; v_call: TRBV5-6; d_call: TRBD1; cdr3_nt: TGTGCCAGCAGCTTGGACGACTGGGACAGGGTGTACGAGCAGTACTTC; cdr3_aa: CASSLDDWDRVYEQYF
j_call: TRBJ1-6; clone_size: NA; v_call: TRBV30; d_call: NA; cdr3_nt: TGTGCCTGGACCCTGACAAGTGGGTCACCCCTCCACTTT; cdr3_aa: CAWTLTSGSPLHF
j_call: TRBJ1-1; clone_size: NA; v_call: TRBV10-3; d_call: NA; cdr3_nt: TGTGCCATCAGTGGAGAGGGGGTAGAGGCAGGGTCCAACACTGAAGCTTTCTTT; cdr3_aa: CAISGEGVEAGSNTEAFF
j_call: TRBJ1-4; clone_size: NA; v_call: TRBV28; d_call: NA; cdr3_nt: TGTGCCAGCAGTTTACCCCATGAAGCAACTAATGAAAAACTGTTTTTT; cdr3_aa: CASSLPHEATNEKLFF
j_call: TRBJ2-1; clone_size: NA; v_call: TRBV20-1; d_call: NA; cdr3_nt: TGCAGTGCTTACAGGGAAGGTGAGCAGTTCTTC; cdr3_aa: CSAYREGEQFF
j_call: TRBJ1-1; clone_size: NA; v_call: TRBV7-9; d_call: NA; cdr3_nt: TGTGCCAGCAGCTTAAGTAGGGGCGTCACTGAAGCTTTCTTT; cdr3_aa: CASSLSRGVTEAFF
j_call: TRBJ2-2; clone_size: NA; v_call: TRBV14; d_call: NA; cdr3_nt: TGTGCCAGCAGCCCTTTCGCGGGCGGGTTGATAACCGGGGAGCTGTTTTTT; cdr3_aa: CASSPFAGGLITGELFF
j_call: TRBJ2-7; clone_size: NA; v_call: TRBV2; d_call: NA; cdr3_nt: TGTGCCAGCAGTGAAGGATCGGGGCACCCCTACGAGCAGTACTTC; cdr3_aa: CASSEGSGHPYEQYF
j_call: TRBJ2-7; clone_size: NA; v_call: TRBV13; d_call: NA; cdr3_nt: TGTGCCAGCAGTCAGGAGCCCACGAGGTACGAGCAGTACTTC; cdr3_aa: CASSQEPTRYEQYF
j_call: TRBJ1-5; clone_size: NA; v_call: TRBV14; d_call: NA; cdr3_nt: TGTGCCAGCAGCCCTACCCCAAGGCCCCAGCATTTT; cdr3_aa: CASSPTPRPQHF
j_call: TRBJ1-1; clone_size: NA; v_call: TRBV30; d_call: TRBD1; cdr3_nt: TGTGCCTGGCAGACAGGGCGCCCGCTCCTTAACACTGAAGCTTTCTTT; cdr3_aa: CAWQTGRPLLNTEAFF
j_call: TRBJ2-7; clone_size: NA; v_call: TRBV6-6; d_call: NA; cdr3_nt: TGTGCCAGCAGTTCTGGAGAGCAGTACTTC; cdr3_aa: CASSSGEQYF